This record concerns one TCR beta chain sequence. Documented time point: peripheral blood 6 weeks after treatment start. Disease in patients was locally advanced or metastatic urothelial carcinoma. Each PCR reaction had synthetic TCR analog templates spiked into it. Sequencing was performed with immunoSEQ multiplex PCR; in TCRdb, only in-frame clones are kept and a portion is missing. The data contain approximately 44,000 clones, about 90% of them seen just once; the ten biggest clones take up less than 8%. The data belong to a study of PD-L1 blockade in urothelial cancer. Study as a whole: Blood drawn 3 weeks (second dose) and 6 weeks after treatment start was analyzed. Counts from blood samples showed a median of 141,255 T cells.

The CDR3 loop spans 15 amino acids. The germline gives CDR1 SGHRS, CDR2 YFSETQ. After removal of 0 bases from V and 8 bases from J, the junction contained 3 bases not matched to a gene. V gene TRBV5-1 combines with J gene TRBJ1-4; TRBD1 matches at 11 bases. The receptor comes from a man between 65 and 79 years old with urothelial cancer. Sequences were derived from PBMCs, sampled around atezolizumab (anti-PD-L1) treatment. The CDR3 is CASSLEGTGGEKLFF. The DNA of the CDR3 is TGCGCCAGCAGCTTGGAGGGGACAGGGGGGGAAAAACTGTTTTTT. Together with reference TRBV5-1 and TRBJ1-4, the CDR3 gives the full variable domain: KAGVTQTPRYLIKTRGQQVTLSCSPISGHRSVSWYQQTPGQGLQFLFEYFSETQRNKGNFPGRFSGRQFSNSRSEMNVSTLELGDSALYLCASSLEGTGGEKLFFGSGTQLSVL.